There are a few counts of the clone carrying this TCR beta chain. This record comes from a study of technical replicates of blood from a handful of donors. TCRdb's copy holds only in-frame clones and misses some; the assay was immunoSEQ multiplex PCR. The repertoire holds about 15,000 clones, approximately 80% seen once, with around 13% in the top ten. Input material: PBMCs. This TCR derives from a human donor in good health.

The CDR3: CASSTQGAGEAFF. In DNA, the CDR3 is TGCGCCAGCAGCACACAGGGGGCAGGTGAAGCTTTCTTT. The genes are TRBV5-1 and TRBJ1-1, with 9 bases matching TRBD1. The germline V gene has CDR1 SGHRS and CDR2 YFSETQ. This CDR3 comprises 13 residues. Trimming at V came to 4 bases and at J to 7 bases, leaving 5 bases not matched to a gene.